The 2 T cell receptor beta chains given below trace back to one sample, sequenced in a study of vaccination effects on CD4 cells after COVID-19. This table comes from immunoSEQ multiplex PCR, and its TCRdb copy is limited to in-frame clones, with some not included. This sample has 35,000 to 50,000 clones, with 55% to 75% found just once. With the ViraFEST assay, the study expanded antigen-specific CD4+ T cells using viral peptide pools, then sequenced them. Following 10 days of culture, CD4+ T cells were isolated. In the vaccine recipients, nucleocapsid antibodies were negative and there was no prior SARS-CoV-2 infection. Antigens for these TCRs are unknown. This specimen consisted of CD4+ T cells from PBMCs cultured with HCoV-OC43 spike peptides, obtained before COVID-19 vaccination. The subset denotes: HCoV-OC43 spike overlapping peptide pool stimulation. These receptors were obtained from a human donor who received a COVID-19 vaccine.

The rearrangement links TRBV7-2 to TRBJ2-3; D call uncertain. The length of the CDR3 is 14 residues. Germline CDR1 SGHTA, CDR2 FQGNSA. Trimming removed 1 base from V and 2 bases from J, with 7 bases in between. DNA for the CDR3: TGTGCCAGCAGCTTAGACCAGTCCACAGATACGCAGTATTTT. Translating gives CASSLDQSTDTQYF.

The rearrangement joins TRBV10-3 to TRBJ2-1; 7 nucleotides align to TRBD2. This CDR3 is 14 amino acids long. The germline CDR1 and CDR2 sequences are ENHRY and SYGVKD. Trimming cost V 4 bases and J 1 base; bases outside gene matches: 1. The CDR3 loop reads CAISGGGSYNEQFF. DNA of the CDR3: TGTGCCATCAGTGGGGGGGGTTCCTACAATGAGCAGTTCTTC.